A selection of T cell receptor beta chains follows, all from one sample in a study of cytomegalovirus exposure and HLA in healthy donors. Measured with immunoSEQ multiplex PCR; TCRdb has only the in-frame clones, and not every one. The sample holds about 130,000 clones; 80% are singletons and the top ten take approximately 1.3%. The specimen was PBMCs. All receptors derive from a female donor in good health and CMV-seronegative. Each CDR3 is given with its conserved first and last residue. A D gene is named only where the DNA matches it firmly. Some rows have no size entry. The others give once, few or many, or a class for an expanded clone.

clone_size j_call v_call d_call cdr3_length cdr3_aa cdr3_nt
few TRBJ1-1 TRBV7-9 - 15 CASSLEAGMNTEAFF TGTGCCAGCAGCTTAGAAGCAGGGATGAACACTGAAGCTTTCTTT
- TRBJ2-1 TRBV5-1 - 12 CASSPARIEQFF TGCGCCAGCAGCCCGGCTAGGATTGAGCAGTTCTTC
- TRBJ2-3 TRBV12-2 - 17 CASRLVVQGPSHYTQYF TGTGCAAGTCGCTTAGTGGTTCAGGGGCCCTCTCACTATACGCAGTATTTT
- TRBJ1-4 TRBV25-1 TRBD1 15 CASSSNRGTNEKLFF TGTGCCAGCAGTAGCAACAGGGGAACTAATGAAAAACTGTTTTTT
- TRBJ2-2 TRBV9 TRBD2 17 CASSGRGGSTNTGELFF TGTGCCAGCAGCGGGCGGGGGGGGTCCACGAACACCGGGGAGCTGTTTTTT
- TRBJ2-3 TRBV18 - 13 CASSPGGGDTQYF TGTGCCAGCTCACCCGGTGGCGGAGATACGCAGTATTTT
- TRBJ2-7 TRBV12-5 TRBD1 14 CASGSLDRTYEQYF TGTGCTAGTGGTTCCCTGGACAGGACATACGAGCAGTACTTC
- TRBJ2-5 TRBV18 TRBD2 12 CASSRGFETQYF TGTGCCAGCTCGCGGGGGTTCGAGACCCAGTACTTC
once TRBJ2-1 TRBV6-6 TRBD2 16 CASSTPGLDFYNEQFF TGTGCCAGCAGTACCCCGGGACTAGACTTCTACAATGAGCAGTTCTTC
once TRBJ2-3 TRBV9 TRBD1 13 CASSGQGADTQYF TGTGCCAGCAGCGGACAGGGGGCAGATACGCAGTATTTT
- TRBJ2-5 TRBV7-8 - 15 CASSSSHGDQETQYF TGTGCCAGCAGCTCGTCACACGGAGACCAAGAGACCCAGTACTTC
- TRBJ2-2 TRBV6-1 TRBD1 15 CASSARQGYTGELFF TGTGCCAGCAGTGCCAGACAGGGGTACACCGGGGAGCTGTTTTTT
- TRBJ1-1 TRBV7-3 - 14 CASSPGDRNTEAFF TGTGCCAGCAGCCCGGGGGATAGGAACACTGAAGCTTTCTTT
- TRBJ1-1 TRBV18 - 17 CASSPTGKGRRFQSAFF TGTGCCAGCTCACCCACCGGTAAGGGGCGCAGATTCCAGTCAGCTTTCTTT
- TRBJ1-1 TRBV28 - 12 CASKILNTEAFF TGTGCCAGCAAAATCTTGAACACTGAAGCTTTCTTT
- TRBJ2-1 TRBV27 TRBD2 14 CASRLAGGTNEQFF TGTGCCAGCAGACTAGCGGGAGGGACGAATGAGCAGTTCTTC
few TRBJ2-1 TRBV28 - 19 CASSSFKPTNHEAYNEQFF TGTGCCAGCAGTTCTTTTAAACCTACTAACCACGAAGCGTACAATGAGCAGTTCTTC
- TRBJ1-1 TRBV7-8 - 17 CASSLAEVGAGNTEAFF TGTGCCAGCAGCTTAGCGGAGGTGGGGGCGGGGAACACTGAAGCTTTCTTT
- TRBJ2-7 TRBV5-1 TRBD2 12 CASSLAGGEQYF TGCGCCAGCAGCTTGGCGGGGGGAGAGCAGTACTTC
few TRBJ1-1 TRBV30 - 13 CAWWTALNTEAFF TGTGCCTGGTGGACAGCCCTGAACACTGAAGCTTTCTTT
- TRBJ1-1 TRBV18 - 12 CASSPPEGEAFF TGTGCCAGCTCACCACCGGAGGGTGAAGCTTTCTTT
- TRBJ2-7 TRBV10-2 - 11 CASRYSYEQYF TGCGCCAGCAGATATTCGTACGAGCAGTACTTC